The 21 T cell receptor beta chains below all came from one sample that was sequenced in a study of blood T cell repertoires in COVID-19 (dated by TCRdb to 2020 to 2022). The receptor library was made with the immunoSEQ multiplex PCR assay. In TCRdb, the immuneACCESS table is reduced to in-frame sequences with V and J assigned. These tables do not hold every clone; where another copy was compared, an unresolved V gene accounts for under half, and the others remain unexplained. The sample data list 370,000 or so clones, and over 65% of these were observed just once. The leading ten clones occupy about 1% of the sample. Sequencing was done on a sample of peripheral blood. The source of these receptors is a human donor with acute or convalescent COVID-19. The donor label of this sample is uncertain.

The rearrangement joins TRBV7-2 to TRBJ1-1, with D tentatively TRBD1 (5 bases). Germline CDR1 reads SGHTA; CDR2 reads FQGNSA. V lost 3 bases and J 1 base, leaving 12 bases between the germline ends. This CDR3 region has 15 residues. CDR3 region: CASSLQGGRNTEAFF. In nucleotides, the CDR3 is TGTGCCAGCAGCTTGCAGGGCGGCAGGAACACTGAAGCTTTCTTT.

The V gene is TRBV5-6, the J gene TRBJ1-5; 9 positions agree with TRBD1. CDR3 size: 16 residues. Germline V gene lookup returns CDR1 SGHDT and CDR2 YYEEEE. The J segment lost 7 bases and the V segment lost 3 bases, leaving 11 bases of the junction unmatched. CDR3 sequence reads: CASSSATGGLGQPQHF. In DNA form, the CDR3 reads TGTGCCAGCAGCTCGGCGACAGGGGGGCTTGGACAGCCCCAGCATTTT.

This rearrangement joins TRBV18 to TRBJ2-1; 11 bases line up with TRBD1. With V trimmed by 4 bases and J by 7 bases, 9 bases remained unmatched. The CDR3 runs 16 residues. Germline lookup yields CDR1 KGHSH and CDR2 LQKENI. The CDR3 here is CASSRTGQGGLNEQFF. The CDR3 DNA sequence: TGTGCCAGCTCACGTACGGGACAGGGGGGGTTGAATGAGCAGTTCTTC.

The chain recombines TRBV7-2 with TRBJ1-2, with unresolved D. There are 15 residues in the CDR3. V gave up 1 base and J gave up 4 bases, with 13 bases separating them. CDR1 is SGHTA and CDR2 is FQGNSA in the germline V gene. In DNA, the CDR3 is TGTGCCAGCAGCTTAGATGCGAGTTCCGGCTATGGCTACACCTTC. Its translation is CASSLDASSGYGYTF.

In this sample, this clone turned up a few times. The chain recombines TRBV24-1 with TRBJ1-5, with TRBD1 matching 7 bases. Trimming took 2 bases from V and 3 from J; bases not matched to a gene: 6. Germline assignment: CDR1 KGHDR and CDR2 SFDVKD. The CDR3 runs 16 residues. The CDR3 reads CATSDSGQPLNQPQHF. As DNA, the CDR3 is TGTGCCACCAGTGATTCGGGACAGCCACTCAATCAGCCCCAGCATTTT.

The chain combines TRBV6-5 with TRBJ1-1; TRBD1 might be the D (5 bases). V dropped 5 bases and J dropped 2 bases, with 15 bases sitting between them. This CDR3 region has 15 residues. In germline, CDR1 is MNHEY, CDR2 SVGAGI. The CDR3 DNA follows: TGTGCCAGCAGTAGCTATCAGACAGCAAACACTGAAGCTTTCTTT. Protein sequence: CASSSYQTANTEAFF.

The chain has TRBV2 and TRBJ2-1; D is ambiguous. Per the germline V gene, CDR1 is SNHLY and CDR2 is FYNNEI. The CDR3 is 11 amino acids. The V end lost 8 bases, the J end lost 5 bases, and 7 bases lay between the germline ends. CDR3 in amino acids: CASGQHNEQFF. Written as DNA, the CDR3 is TGTGCCAGCGGGCAACACAATGAGCAGTTCTTC.

CDR3 DNA: TGTGCCAGTGAGGGGGAAGTTCTGGGCCAGCATTTT. Residues: CASEGEVLGQHF. The chain couples TRBV19 to TRBJ1-5; TRBD1 is a possible D gene (6 bases). V lost 8 bases and J lost 12, with 17 bases in between. The CDR3 is 12 residues long. CDR1 LNHDA and CDR2 SQIVND come from the germline V gene (reference sequence). The entire variable domain, with the rest obtained from reference TRBV19 and TRBJ1-5, is as follows: DGGITQSPKYLFRKEGQNVTLSCEQNLNHDAMYWYRQDPGQGLRLIYYSQIVNDFQKGDIAEGYSVSREKKESFPLTVTSAQKNPTAFYLCASEGEVLGQHFGDGTRLSIL.

The chain recombines TRBV19 with TRBJ1-5; D is perhaps TRBD1 (5 bases). The CDR3 consists of 15 residues. The V and J ends lost 7 bases and 4 bases respectively, with 17 bases between them. CDR1 and CDR2 (germline): LNHDA, SQIVND (reference sequence). The CDR3 here is CASKSFGQGNQPQHF. In DNA, the CDR3 is TGTGCCAGTAAGTCCTTTGGGCAGGGTAATCAGCCCCAGCATTTT.

This clone was recorded only once. The chain carries TRBV6-1 and TRBJ1-5, with unresolved D. V was shortened by 1 base and J by 0 bases, with 10 bases between the two germline ends. Germline V CDR1 and CDR2: MNHNS, SASEGT. The CDR3 spans 16 residues. DNA for the CDR3: TGTGCCAGCAGTGAAGGAAAGCCACTTAGCAATCAGCCCCAGCATTTT. It specifies CASSEGKPLSNQPQHF.

This clone was counted a few times. The chain has TRBV3-1 (or the pseudogene TRBV3-2) and TRBJ2-7; D is undetermined. Trimming left V 4 bases short and J 7 bases short, with 11 bases between. CDR3 length: 12 amino acids. CDR1 is LGHDT and CDR2 is YNNKEL in the germline V gene (reference sequence). The CDR3 DNA is TGTGCCAGCAGCCGACTGATGGGTGAGCAGTACTTC. It yields the protein CASSRLMGEQYF.

The V call is TRBV7-8, the J call TRBJ1-2, with 8 bases identical to TRBD1. Trimming took 0 bases from V and 4 from J; bases not matched to a gene: 7. The CDR3 is 16 amino acids. The germline CDR1 and CDR2 sequences are SGHVS and FQNEAQ. The CDR3 DNA reads as TGTGCCAGCAGCTTAGCGGGGACAGGCGGGGTCTATGGCTACACCTTC. The encoded protein is CASSLAGTGGVYGYTF.

The chain couples TRBV27 to TRBJ2-1; D unresolved. Germline CDR1 reads MNHEY; CDR2 reads SMNVEV (reference sequence). The CDR3 extends over 14 amino acids. Between the trimmed V and J ends, which lost 3 bases and 4 bases, there was a span of 10 bases. CDR3 protein: CASSFWAAYNEQFF. The CDR3 nucleotides read TGTGCCAGCAGTTTTTGGGCAGCTTACAATGAGCAGTTCTTC.

The rearrangement joins TRBV7-6 to TRBJ1-1, with D perhaps TRBD1 (6 bases). Trimming stripped 1 base from V and 9 bases from J, with 12 bases between. CDR3 size: 13 residues. CDR1 SGHVS and CDR2 FNYEAQ come from the germline V gene. CDR3 DNA sequence: TGTGCCAGCAGCTTAGGGGGGCGAACCCAAGCTTTCTTT. This gives the protein CASSLGGRTQAFF.

This chain connects TRBV5-1 to TRBJ1-2, with 7 bases that match TRBD1. CDR1 and CDR2 from the germline V gene are SGHRS and YFSETQ. The CDR3 covers 14 residues. The CDR3 sequence is CATGVIQANYGYTF. The CDR3 nucleotides read TGCGCTACAGGGGTTATCCAAGCTAACTATGGCTACACCTTC.

V gene TRBV29-1 combines with J gene TRBJ1-1; maybe TRBD1 (6 bases). The germline CDR1 and CDR2 sequences are SQVTM and ANQGSEA. Deletions cut 5 bases from V and 11 bases from J, with 18 bases between. This CDR3 has 12 residues. Here the CDR3 reads CSVLRSGTQAFF. The CDR3 DNA is TGCAGCGTTTTAAGGAGCGGGACACAGGCTTTCTTT.

In regard to this clone: Other DNA sequences of this sample code for an identical CDR3. The rearrangement joins TRBV6-5 to TRBJ1-2; TRBD1 is a possible D gene (5 bases). Germline assignment: CDR1 MNHEY and CDR2 SVGAGI. The CDR3 loop spans 14 amino acids. V lost 5 bases and J 0 bases, leaving 10 bases between the germline ends. CDR3 amino acids: CASSRTGPNYGYTF. Written as DNA, the CDR3 is TGTGCCAGCAGTCGTACAGGCCCTAACTATGGCTACACCTTC.

The chain recombines TRBV7-2 with TRBJ1-2; 9 bases are shared with TRBD1. The CDR3 is made up of 16 amino acids. J gave up 6 bases and V 6 bases, and 14 bases lay outside the gene matches. Germline CDR1 is SGHTA and CDR2 is FQGNSA. CDR3 nucleotides: TGTGCCAGCAGACTAATTACCAGACAGGGGGTCGATGGCTACACCTTC. The encoded protein is CASRLITRQGVDGYTF.

The chain joins TRBV5-1 to TRBJ2-1, with TRBD2 identical over 13 bases. The length of the CDR3 is 16 residues. J gave up 6 bases and V 5 bases, and 8 bases lay outside the gene matches. From germline, CDR1 is SGHRS and CDR2 YFSETQ. In nucleotides, the CDR3 is TGCGCCAGCAGTCCCAGGACTAGCGGGGGAGGCAATGAGCAGTTCTTC. Amino acid sequence: CASSPRTSGGGNEQFF.

The CDR3: CSVGRDGLYNEQFF. The CDR3, as DNA: TGCAGCGTCGGCAGGGATGGACTATACAATGAGCAGTTCTTC. This rearrangement joins TRBV29-1 to TRBJ2-1; possibly TRBD2 for D (6 bases). This CDR3 is 14 amino acids long. Germline V lookup: CDR1 SQVTM, CDR2 ANQGSEA. Trimming removed 6 bases from V and 4 bases from J, with 16 bases in between.

The chain employs TRBV19 and TRBJ1-1; 7 nucleotides line up with TRBD1. The V gene end was trimmed by 6 bases and the J gene end by 4 bases; junction bases not matched to a gene: 8. The CDR3 has 14 amino acids. Germline CDR1 reads LNHDA; CDR2 reads SQIVND (reference sequence). The CDR3 DNA is TGTGCCAGTAGAGAGCCGGGACAGTTCACTGAAGCTTTCTTT. Translating it yields CASREPGQFTEAFF.